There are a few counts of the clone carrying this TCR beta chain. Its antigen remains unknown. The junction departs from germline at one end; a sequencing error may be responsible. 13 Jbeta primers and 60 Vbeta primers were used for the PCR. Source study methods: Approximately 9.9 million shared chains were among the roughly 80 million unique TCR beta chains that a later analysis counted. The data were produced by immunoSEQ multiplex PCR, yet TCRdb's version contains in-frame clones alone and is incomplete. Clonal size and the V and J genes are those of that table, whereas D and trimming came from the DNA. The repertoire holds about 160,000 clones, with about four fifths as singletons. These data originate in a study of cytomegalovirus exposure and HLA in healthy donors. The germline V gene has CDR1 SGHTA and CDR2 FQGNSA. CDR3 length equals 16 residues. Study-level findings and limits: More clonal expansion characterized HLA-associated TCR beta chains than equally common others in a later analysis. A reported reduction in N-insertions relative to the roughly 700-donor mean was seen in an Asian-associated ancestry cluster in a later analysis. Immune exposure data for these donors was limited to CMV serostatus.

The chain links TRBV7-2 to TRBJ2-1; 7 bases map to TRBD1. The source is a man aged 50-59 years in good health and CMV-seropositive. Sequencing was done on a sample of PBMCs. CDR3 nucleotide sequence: TGCGCCAGCAGCCTCTCGACGGGACAGTACAACAATGAGCAGTTCTTC. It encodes CASSLSTGQYNNEQFF. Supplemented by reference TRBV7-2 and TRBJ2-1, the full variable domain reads GAGVSQSPSNKVTEKGKDVELRCDPISGHTALYWYRQSLGQGLEFLIYFQGNSAPDKSGLPSDRFSAERTGGSVSTLTIQRTQQEDSAVYLCASSLSTGQYNNEQFFGPGTRLTVL.